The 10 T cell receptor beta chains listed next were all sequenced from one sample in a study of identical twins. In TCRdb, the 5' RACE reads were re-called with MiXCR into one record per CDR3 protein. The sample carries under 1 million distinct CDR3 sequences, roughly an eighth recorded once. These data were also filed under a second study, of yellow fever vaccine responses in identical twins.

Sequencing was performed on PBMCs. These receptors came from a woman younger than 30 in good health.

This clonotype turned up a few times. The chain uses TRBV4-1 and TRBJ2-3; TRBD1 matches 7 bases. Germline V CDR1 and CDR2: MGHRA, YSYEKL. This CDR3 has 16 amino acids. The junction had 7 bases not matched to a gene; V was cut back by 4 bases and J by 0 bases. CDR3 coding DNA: TGCGCCAGCAGCCCGACAGGGCCCCTGAGCACAGATACGCAGTATTTT. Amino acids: CASSPTGPLSTDTQYF.

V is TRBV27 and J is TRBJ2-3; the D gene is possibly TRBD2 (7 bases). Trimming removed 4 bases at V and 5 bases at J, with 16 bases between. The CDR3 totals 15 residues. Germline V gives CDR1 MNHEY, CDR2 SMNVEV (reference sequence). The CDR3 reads CASSWGGRGLDTQYF. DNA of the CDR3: TGTGCCAGCAGTTGGGGGGGGCGGGGGTTAGATACGCAGTATTTT.

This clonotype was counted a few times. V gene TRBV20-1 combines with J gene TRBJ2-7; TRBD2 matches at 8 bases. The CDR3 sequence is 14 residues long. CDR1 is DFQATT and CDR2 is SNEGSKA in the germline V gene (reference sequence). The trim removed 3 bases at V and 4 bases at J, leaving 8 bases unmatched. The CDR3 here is CSASGQRGPYEQYV. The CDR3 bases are TGCAGTGCTAGTGGTCAGCGGGGGCCTTACGAGCAGTACGTC.

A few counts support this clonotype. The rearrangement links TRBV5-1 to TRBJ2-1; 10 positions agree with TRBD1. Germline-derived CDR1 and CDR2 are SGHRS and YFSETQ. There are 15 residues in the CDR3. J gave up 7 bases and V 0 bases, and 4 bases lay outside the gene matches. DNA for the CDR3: TGCGCCAGCAGCTTGGAGGGACAGGGGTTTAATGAGCAGTTCTTC. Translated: CASSLEGQGFNEQFF.

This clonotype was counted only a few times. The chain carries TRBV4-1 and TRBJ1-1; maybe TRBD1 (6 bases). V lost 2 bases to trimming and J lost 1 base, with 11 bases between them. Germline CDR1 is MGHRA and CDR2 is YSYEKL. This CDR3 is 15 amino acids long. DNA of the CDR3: TGCGCCAGCAGCCAACCCCCGACAGGGAACACTGAAGCTTTCTTT. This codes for CASSQPPTGNTEAFF.

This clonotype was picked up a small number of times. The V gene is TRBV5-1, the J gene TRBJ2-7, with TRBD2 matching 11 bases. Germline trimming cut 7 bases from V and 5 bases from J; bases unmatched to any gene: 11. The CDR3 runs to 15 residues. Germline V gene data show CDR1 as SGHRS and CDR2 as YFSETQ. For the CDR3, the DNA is TGCGCCAGCGTTACCGGGACTAGCGGCCTCAACGAGCAGTACGTC. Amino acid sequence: CASVTGTSGLNEQYV.

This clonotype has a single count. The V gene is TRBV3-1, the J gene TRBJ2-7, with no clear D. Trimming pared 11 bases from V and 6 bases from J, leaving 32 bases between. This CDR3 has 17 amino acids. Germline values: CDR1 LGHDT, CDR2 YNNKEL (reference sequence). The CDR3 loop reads CACTQDLGYYGFGEQYF. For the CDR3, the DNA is TGTGCCTGCACCCAAGATCTAGGATACTACGGCTTCGGCGAGCAGTACTTC.

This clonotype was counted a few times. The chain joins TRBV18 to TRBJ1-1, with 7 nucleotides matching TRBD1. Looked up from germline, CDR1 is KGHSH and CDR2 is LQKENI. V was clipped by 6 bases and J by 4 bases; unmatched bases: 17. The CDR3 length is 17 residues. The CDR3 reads CASSPGGAIDRSTEAFF. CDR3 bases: TGTGCCAGCTCCCCAGGGGGGGCGATTGATCGTAGCACTGAAGCTTTCTTT.

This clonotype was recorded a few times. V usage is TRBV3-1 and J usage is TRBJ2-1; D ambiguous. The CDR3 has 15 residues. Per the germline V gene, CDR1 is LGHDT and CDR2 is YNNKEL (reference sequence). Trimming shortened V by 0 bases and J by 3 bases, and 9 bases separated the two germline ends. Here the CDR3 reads CASSQDPSRYNEQFF. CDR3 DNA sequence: TGTGCCAGCAGCCAAGACCCTAGTCGCTACAATGAGCAGTTCTTC.

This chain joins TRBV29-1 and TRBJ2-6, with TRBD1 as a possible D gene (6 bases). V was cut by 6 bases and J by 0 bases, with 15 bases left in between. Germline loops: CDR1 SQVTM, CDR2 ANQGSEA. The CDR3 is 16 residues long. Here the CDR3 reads CSVSMGTYSGANVLTF. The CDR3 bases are TGCAGCGTCTCTATGGGGACATACTCTGGGGCCAACGTCCTGACTTTC.